These T cell receptor beta chains were read from a single sample in a study of blood T cell repertoires in COVID-19. Here immunoSEQ multiplex PCR was the method, and the copy in TCRdb shows in-frame clones only, minus some. Among about 200,000 clones, roughly nine tenths were seen once, and the ten largest hold about 2.2%. The sequencing sample was made of peripheral blood. The receptors stem from a woman aged 45-60 years with acute or convalescent COVID-19. The CDR3 runs from the conserved cysteine through the conserved F or W. A D gene is named only where the DNA matches it firmly. Clone size is given for some rows only: seen once, a few or many times, or a class if the clone is expanded.

d_gene | abundance | j_gene | v_gene | CDR3nt | CDR3aa
. | . | TRBJ2-2 | TRBV9 | TGTGCCAGCAGCGTAGTGACAGCAGGGGTCACCGGGGAGCTGTTTTTT | CASSVVTAGVTGELFF
TRBD1 | . | TRBJ1-6 | TRBV27 | TGTGCCAGCAGTTTGGAGCAGGGGGTTTTCTCACCCCTCCACTTT | CASSLEQGVFSPLHF
TRBD1 | . | TRBJ1-4 | TRBV30 | TGTGCCTGGAATGTGAGGGACAGTCTGTTTTTT | CAWNVRDSLFF
. | few | TRBJ2-7 | TRBV5-1 | TGCGCCAGCAAGAATAGGGGTAGTGAGCAGTACTTC | CASKNRGSEQYF
TRBD1 | few | TRBJ2-2 | TRBV19 | TGTGCCAGTAGTACCCACCGCCCGGGACAGGGTGGTACCGGGGAGCTGTTTTTT | CASSTHRPGQGGTGELFF
. | . | TRBJ1-1 | TRBV2 | TGTGCCAGCAGTGAAGTGGAGAAGTGGACTGAAGCTTTCTTT | CASSEVEKWTEAFF
. | . | TRBJ1-5 | TRBV12-3/TRBV12-4 | TGTGCCAGCAGTCCCCGGGTATTTCAGCCCCAGCATTTT | CASSPRVFQPQHF
. | . | TRBJ2-5 | TRBV14 | TGTGCCAGCAGCCGGGGACAACTGCAAGAGACCCAGTACTTC | CASSRGQLQETQYF
. | . | TRBJ2-5 | TRBV30 | TGTGCCTGGAGTGTCGGGGAGACCCAGTACTTC | CAWSVGETQYF
TRBD1 | . | TRBJ1-6 | TRBV6-2/TRBV6-3 | TGTGCCAGCAGTCGCCGGGACAGGGGGCAATCACCCCTCCACTTT | CASSRRDRGQSPLHF
. | . | TRBJ1-5 | TRBV6-1 | TGTGCCAGCAGTGAATCGGGGTATAGCAATCAGCCCCAGCATTTT | CASSESGYSNQPQHF
. | . | TRBJ2-5 | TRBV21-1 | TGTGCCAGCAGCTCCCGGACTAGCGGCAGCCAAGAGACCCAGTACTTC | CASSSRTSGSQETQYF
. | . | TRBJ1-2 | TRBV20-1 | TGCAGTGCCGGCGGAGGCTACACCTTC | CSAGGGYTF
. | . | TRBJ2-1 | TRBV27 | TGTGCCAGCAGTCCGGGACTTTACAATGAGCAGTTCTTC | CASSPGLYNEQFF
. | . | TRBJ2-7 | TRBV19 | TGTGCCAGTAGCAGGAGGGAGGCGGGATACGAGCAGTACTTC | CASSRREAGYEQYF
TRBD2 | . | TRBJ2-5 | TRBV2 | TGTGCCAGCAGTGGGAATCGGGGGGGCCAAGAGACCCAGTACTTC | CASSGNRGGQETQYF
. | . | TRBJ1-2 | TRBV13 | TGTGCCAGCAGCTTAGGTGGCTTCTGGGCGGGCTATGGCTACACCTTC | CASSLGGFWAGYGYTF
TRBD1 | . | TRBJ1-6 | TRBV14 | TGTGCCAGCAGCCTCCGGACAGGTAGCAGTTCACCCCTCCACTTT | CASSLRTGSSSPLHF
TRBD1 | . | TRBJ1-2 | TRBV18 | TGTGCCAGCTCACCAGACAGGGTGGGACGTGGCTACACCTTC | CASSPDRVGRGYTF
TRBD2 | . | TRBJ2-7 | TRBV7-8 | TGTGCCAGCAGTTTCCTAGCGGGCCTCGCCTACGAGCAGTACTTC | CASSFLAGLAYEQYF
TRBD2 | . | TRBJ2-7 | TRBV5-6 | TGTGCCAGCAGCTTGTTTACCGGGACTAGCGGGCTCTTAGGGGGCGAGCAGTACTTC | CASSLFTGTSGLLGGEQYF
. | . | TRBJ1-5 | TRBV19 | TGTGCCAGTAGTCGGGGGAGGGATCAGCCCCAGCATTTT | CASSRGRDQPQHF
. | . | TRBJ1-1 | TRBV30 | TGTGCCTGGGACAGACCGAACACTGAAGCTTTCTTT | CAWDRPNTEAFF
. | many | TRBJ1-2 | TRBV7-2 | TGTGCCAGCAGCTTCCTGTATGGCTACACCTTC | CASSFLYGYTF
. | . | TRBJ1-2 | TRBV4-1 | TGCGCCAGCAGCCAACCCGTACCGGTGAACTATGGCTACACCTTC | CASSQPVPVNYGYTF
. | . | TRBJ1-2 | TRBV19 | TGTGCCAGTACCGCCCTCGGACAGCCTCTTTCTAACTATGGCTACACCTTC | CASTALGQPLSNYGYTF
TRBD2 | . | TRBJ2-2 | TRBV7-3 | TGTGCCAGCAGCTTAATCGGCGCTAGCGGGAACACCGGGGAGCTGTTTTTT | CASSLIGASGNTGELFF
. | . | TRBJ2-3 | TRBV6-6 | TGTGCCAGCACTAACCGGGACTTAGGCACAGATACGCAGTATTTT | CASTNRDLGTDTQYF
. | . | TRBJ2-5 | TRBV6-5 | TGTGCCAGCAGTACTGGTGGGACCCAGTACTTC | CASSTGGTQYF
. | . | TRBJ2-6 | TRBV9 | TGTGCCAGCAGCGTCGAACTTCACCACGTCCTGACTTTC | CASSVELHHVLTF
TRBD2 | . | TRBJ2-1 | TRBV18 | TGTGCCAGCTCACCACAACTAGCGGTGCAAGGAGATGAGCAGTTCTTC | CASSPQLAVQGDEQFF
. | . | TRBJ2-3 | TRBV4-1 | TGCGCCAGCAGCCTGCCAGGCCGGGGGGCGGGCACAGATACGCAGTATTTT | CASSLPGRGAGTDTQYF
. | . | TRBJ1-5 | TRBV5-5 | TGTGCCAGCAGCTGGGAGGGGTCGGAGCAGCCCCAGCATTTT | CASSWEGSEQPQHF
TRBD2 | . | TRBJ2-2 | TRBV9 | TGTGCCAGCAGCGAGGGGACTAGCGAGAGCGGGGAGCTGTTTTTT | CASSEGTSESGELFF
TRBD1 | . | TRBJ2-3 | TRBV5-1 | TGCGCCAGCAGCTTGTCAGACAGGGGTAACACAGATACGCAGTATTTT | CASSLSDRGNTDTQYF
. | . | TRBJ1-2 | TRBV13 | TGTGCCAGCAGCCTAGGGGGGGCCGGACCCAACTATGGCTACACCTTC | CASSLGGAGPNYGYTF
. | . | TRBJ1-3 | TRBV27 | TGTGCCAGCAAATTACGGGGTAACTCTGGAAACACCATATATTTT | CASKLRGNSGNTIYF
. | . | TRBJ1-6 | TRBV4-3 | TGCGCCAGCAGCCAAGATTACCCCTTAAGCATTAACTCGGTCCACTTT | CASSQDYPLSINSVHF
TRBD2 | . | TRBJ2-1 | TRBV12-5 | TGTGCTAGTGGTTGGGGCGGGAGCGCCTACAATGAGCAGTTCTTC | CASGWGGSAYNEQFF
. | . | TRBJ2-1 | TRBV6-2/TRBV6-3 | TGTGCCAGCAGTTACTCGGCGGGACCGCCCCACAATGAGCAGTTCTTC | CASSYSAGPPHNEQFF